The clone carrying this T cell receptor beta chain was seen more than once but under ten times. As yet, its antigen is unknown. This sample is drawn from a study of identical twins. Broader study findings: Beta out-of-frame sequences displayed a weaker excess of sharing between twins. Cross-sectional statistical analysis, not tracking of the same donors, underpinned the conclusions. Within twin pairs, the out-of-frame alpha sequences they shared showed excess low generation probability.

TCRdb reprocessed the 5' RACE reads via MiXCR and lists one record per CDR3 protein. The data hold approximately 680,000 distinct CDR3 sequences, with under 8.5% observed a single time. In every case, the donor was a healthy Caucasian. Trimming stripped 2 bases from V and 2 bases from J, with 7 bases between. The CDR3 runs 14 residues. CDR1 and CDR2 (germline): KGHDR, SFDVKD. These data also formed part of another study, on yellow fever vaccine responses in identical twins.

This chain connects TRBV24-1 to TRBJ2-3, with D unresolved. The material sequenced was PBMCs. The sequence was obtained from a woman younger than 30 in good health. CDR3 sequence (DNA): TGTGCCACCAGTGATTCGACTCTCACAGATACGCAGTATTTT. Its protein product is CATSDSTLTDTQYF.